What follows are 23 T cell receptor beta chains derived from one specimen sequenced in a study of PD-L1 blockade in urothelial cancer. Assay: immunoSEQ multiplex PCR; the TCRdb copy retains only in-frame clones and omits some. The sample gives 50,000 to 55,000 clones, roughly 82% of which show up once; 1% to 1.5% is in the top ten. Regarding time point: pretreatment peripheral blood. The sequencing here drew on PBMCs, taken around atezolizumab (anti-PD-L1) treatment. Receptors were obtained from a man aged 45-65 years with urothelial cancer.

The CDR3, as DNA: TGTGCCAGTCGAGAAAGGGTCGGGGGGCCCTACGAGCAGTACTTC. Protein: CASRERVGGPYEQYF. J is TRBJ2-7 and V is TRBV19, with D perhaps matching TRBD2 (7 bases). CDR1 is LNHDA and CDR2 is SQIVND in the germline V gene (reference sequence). This CDR3 has 15 amino acids. The V gene lost 8 bases and the J gene lost 2 bases, with 19 bases spanning the gap.

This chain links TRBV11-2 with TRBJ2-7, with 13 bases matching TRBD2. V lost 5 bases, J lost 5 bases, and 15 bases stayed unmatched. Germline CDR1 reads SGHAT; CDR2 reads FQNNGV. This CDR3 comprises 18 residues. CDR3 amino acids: CASSPPRTSGGGYHEQYF. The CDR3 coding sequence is TGTGCCAGCAGCCCCCCCCGGACTAGCGGGGGAGGGTATCACGAGCAGTACTTC.

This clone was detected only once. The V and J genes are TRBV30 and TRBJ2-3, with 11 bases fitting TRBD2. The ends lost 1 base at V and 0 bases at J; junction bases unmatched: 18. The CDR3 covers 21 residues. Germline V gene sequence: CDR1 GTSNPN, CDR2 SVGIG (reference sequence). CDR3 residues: CAWSAPDFDLAGGSSTDTQYF. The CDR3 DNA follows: TGTGCCTGGAGTGCCCCAGACTTCGACTTAGCGGGGGGGTCTAGCACAGATACGCAGTATTTT.

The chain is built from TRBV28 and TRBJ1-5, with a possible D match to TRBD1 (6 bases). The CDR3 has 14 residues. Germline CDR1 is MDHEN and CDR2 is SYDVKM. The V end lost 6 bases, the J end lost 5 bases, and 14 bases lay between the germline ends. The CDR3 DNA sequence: TGTGCCAGCAGCCTACCACAGGGACATCAGCCCCAGCATTTT. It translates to CASSLPQGHQPQHF.

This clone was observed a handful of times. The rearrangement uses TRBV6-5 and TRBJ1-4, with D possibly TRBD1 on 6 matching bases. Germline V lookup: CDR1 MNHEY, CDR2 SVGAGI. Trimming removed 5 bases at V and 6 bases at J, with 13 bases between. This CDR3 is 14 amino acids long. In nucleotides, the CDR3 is TGTGCCAGCAGTCAGGGGCAGTGGGATGAAAAACTGTTTTTT. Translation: CASSQGQWDEKLFF.

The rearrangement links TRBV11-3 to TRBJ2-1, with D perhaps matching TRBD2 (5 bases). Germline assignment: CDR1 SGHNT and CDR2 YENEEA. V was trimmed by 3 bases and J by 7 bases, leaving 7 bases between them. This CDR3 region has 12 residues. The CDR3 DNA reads TGTGCCAGCAGCTTGACGGGGAATGAGCAGTTCTTC. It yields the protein CASSLTGNEQFF.

This CDR3 is CASRAGNYEQYF. The CDR3 region has the DNA TGTGCCAGCAGGGCAGGGAACTACGAGCAGTACTTC. The rearrangement uses TRBV6-5 and TRBJ2-7, with D maybe TRBD1 (5 bases). This CDR3 region has 12 residues. V was shortened by 6 bases and J by 3 bases, with 9 bases between the two germline ends. Germline-derived CDR1 and CDR2 are MNHEY and SVGAGI.

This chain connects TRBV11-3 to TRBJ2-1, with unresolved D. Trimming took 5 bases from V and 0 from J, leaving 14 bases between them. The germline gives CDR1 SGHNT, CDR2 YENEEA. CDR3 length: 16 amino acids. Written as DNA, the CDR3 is TGTGCCAGCAGCCAGGCTGCCTCGAGCTCCTACAATGAGCAGTTCTTC. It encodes CASSQAASSSYNEQFF. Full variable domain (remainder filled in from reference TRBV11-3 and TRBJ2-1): EAGVVQSPRYKIIEKKQPVAFWCNPISGHNTLYWYLQNLGQGPELLIRYENEEAVDDSQLPKDRFSAERLKGVDSTLKIQPAELGDSAVYLCASSQAASSSYNEQFFGPGTRLTVL.

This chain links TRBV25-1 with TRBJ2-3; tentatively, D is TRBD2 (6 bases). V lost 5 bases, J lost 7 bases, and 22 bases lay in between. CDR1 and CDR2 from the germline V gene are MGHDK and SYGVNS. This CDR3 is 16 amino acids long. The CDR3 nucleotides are TGTGCCAGCAGTCCCCCCGGGAGCGGGTCCTTCCATACGCAGTATTTT. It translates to CASSPPGSGSFHTQYF.

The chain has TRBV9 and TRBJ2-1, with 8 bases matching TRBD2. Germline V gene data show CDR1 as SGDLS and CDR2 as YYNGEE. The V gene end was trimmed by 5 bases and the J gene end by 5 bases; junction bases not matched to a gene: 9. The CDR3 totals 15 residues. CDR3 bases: TGTGCCAGCAGTCCTAGAGCCGGGAGGGACAATGAGCAGTTCTTC. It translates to CASSPRAGRDNEQFF.

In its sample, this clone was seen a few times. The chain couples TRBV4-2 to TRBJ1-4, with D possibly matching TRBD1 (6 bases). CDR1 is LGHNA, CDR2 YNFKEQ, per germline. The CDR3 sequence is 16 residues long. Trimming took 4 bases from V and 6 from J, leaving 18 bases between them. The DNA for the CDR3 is TGTGCCAGCAGCCTAGGAGGGGGGGGGATGGATGAAAAACTGTTTTTT. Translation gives CASSLGGGGMDEKLFF.

The CDR3 DNA reads TGCGCCAGCAGTGAAGACTACTCCTACGAGCAGTACTTC. It specifies CASSEDYSYEQYF. The chain links TRBV10-1 to TRBJ2-7, with D perhaps matching TRBD2 (5 bases). Germline values: CDR1 WNHNN, CDR2 SYGVQD (reference sequence). The ends were cut back, 3 bases at V and 0 bases at J, with 6 bases in the middle. CDR3 length: 13 amino acids.

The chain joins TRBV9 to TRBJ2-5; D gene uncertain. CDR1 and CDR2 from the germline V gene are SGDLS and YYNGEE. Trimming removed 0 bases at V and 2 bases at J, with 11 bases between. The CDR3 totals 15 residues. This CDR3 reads CASSVGLSLQETQYF. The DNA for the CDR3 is TGTGCCAGCAGCGTAGGGTTGTCACTACAAGAGACCCAGTACTTC.

Here the CDR3 DNA reads TGTGCCAGCAGTTACTCGACGAGGAATGGCTACACCTTC. Its protein product is CASSYSTRNGYTF. The gene calls are TRBV6-5 and TRBJ1-2; D not resolved. The CDR3 has 13 amino acids. Germline CDR1 and CDR2: MNHEY and SVGAGI. V shed 0 bases and J shed 6 bases, with 8 bases lying between them.

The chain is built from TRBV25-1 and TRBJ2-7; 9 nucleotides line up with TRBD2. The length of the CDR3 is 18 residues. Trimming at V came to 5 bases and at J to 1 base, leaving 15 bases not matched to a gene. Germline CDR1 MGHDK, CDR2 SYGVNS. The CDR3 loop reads CASSPRLGGAGGSYEQYF. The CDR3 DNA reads TGTGCCAGCAGTCCCCGTCTAGGCGGAGCGGGGGGTTCCTACGAGCAGTACTTC.

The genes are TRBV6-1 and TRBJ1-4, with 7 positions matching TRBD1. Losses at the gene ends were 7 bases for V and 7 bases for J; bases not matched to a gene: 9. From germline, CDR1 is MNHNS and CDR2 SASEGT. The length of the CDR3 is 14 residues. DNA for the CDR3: TGTGCCAGCATGACCAGGGGGGTTGGTGAAAAACTGTTTTTT. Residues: CASMTRGVGEKLFF.

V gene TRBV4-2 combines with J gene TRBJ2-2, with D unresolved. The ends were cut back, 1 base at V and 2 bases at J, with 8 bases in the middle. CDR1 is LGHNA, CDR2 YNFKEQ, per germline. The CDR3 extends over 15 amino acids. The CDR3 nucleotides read TGTGCCAGCAGCCAAGTTGGGCAAAACACCGGGGAGCTGTTTTTT. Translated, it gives CASSQVGQNTGELFF.

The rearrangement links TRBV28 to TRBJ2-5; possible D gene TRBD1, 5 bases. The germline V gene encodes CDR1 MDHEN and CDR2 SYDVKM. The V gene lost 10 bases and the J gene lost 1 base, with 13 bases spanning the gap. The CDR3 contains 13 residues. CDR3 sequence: CATFRAGQETQYF. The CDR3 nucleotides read TGTGCCACCTTCAGGGCCGGCCAAGAGACCCAGTACTTC.

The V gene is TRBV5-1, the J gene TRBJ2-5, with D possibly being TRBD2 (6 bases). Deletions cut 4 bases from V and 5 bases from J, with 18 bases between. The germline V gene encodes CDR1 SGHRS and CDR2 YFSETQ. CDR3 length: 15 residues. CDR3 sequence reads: CASSRVGREAETQYF. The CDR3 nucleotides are TGCGCCAGCAGCCGGGTAGGCAGGGAGGCGGAGACCCAGTACTTC.

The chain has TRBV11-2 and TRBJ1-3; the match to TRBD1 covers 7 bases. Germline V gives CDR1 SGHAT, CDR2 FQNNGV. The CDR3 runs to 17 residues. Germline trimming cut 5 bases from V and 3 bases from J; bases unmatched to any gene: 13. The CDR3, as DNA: TGTGCCAGCAGCCCCCGGTCTGACAGGGCCAGTGGAAACACCATATATTTT. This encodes CASSPRSDRASGNTIYF.

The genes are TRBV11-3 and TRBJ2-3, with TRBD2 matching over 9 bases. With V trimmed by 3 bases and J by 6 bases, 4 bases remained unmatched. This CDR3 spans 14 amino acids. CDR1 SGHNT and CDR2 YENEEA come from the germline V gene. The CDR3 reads CASSFSGRQDTQYF. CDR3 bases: TGTGCCAGCAGCTTCAGCGGGAGGCAGGATACGCAGTATTTT.

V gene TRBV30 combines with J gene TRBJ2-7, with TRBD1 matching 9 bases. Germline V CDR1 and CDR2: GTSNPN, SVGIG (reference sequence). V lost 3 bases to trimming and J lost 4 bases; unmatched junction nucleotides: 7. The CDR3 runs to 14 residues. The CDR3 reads CAWRETGGMYEQYF. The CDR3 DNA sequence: TGTGCCTGGAGGGAGACAGGGGGGATGTACGAGCAGTACTTC.

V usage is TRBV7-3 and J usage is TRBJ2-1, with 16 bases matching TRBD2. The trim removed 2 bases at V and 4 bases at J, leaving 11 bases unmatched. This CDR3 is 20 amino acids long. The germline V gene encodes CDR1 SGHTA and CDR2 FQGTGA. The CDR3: CASSLRHKPGLAGGYNEQFF. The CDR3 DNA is TGTGCCAGCAGCTTACGGCACAAACCGGGACTAGCGGGGGGGTACAATGAGCAGTTCTTC.